Listed below are T cell receptor beta chains from one sample, sequenced in a study of T cells after yellow fever vaccination. MiXCR was run by TCRdb on the 5' RACE reads, yielding one entry per CDR3 protein. The data show about 400,000 distinct CDR3 sequences, 6.2% seen once. The sample consisted of PBMCs, taken 5 days after the yellow fever booster vaccination. These receptors were taken from a man aged 30 to 39 who received the YFV17D yellow fever vaccine. CDR3s include the opening cysteine and the closing phenylalanine or tryptophan. Fields, in order: V gene, D gene, clone size, J gene, CDR3 DNA, CDR3 protein. D genes are given only for firm matches. Size is stated for part of the rows, as once, few or many counts, or as a class when the clone is expanded.

TRBV20-1,TRBD2,few,TRBJ2-1,TGCAGTGCTACCGGACTAGCGGGAGGTCTGATTGATGAGCAGTTCTTC,CSATGLAGGLIDEQFF
TRBV13,.,.,TRBJ2-6,TGTGCCAGCAGCTTAGAGGGGGTGGCTGGGGCCAACGTCCTGACTTTC,CASSLEGVAGANVLTF
TRBV29-1,.,.,TRBJ2-3,TGCAGCGCCGCGGGTAGCACAGATACGCAGTATTTT,CSAAGSTDTQYF
TRBV7-9,.,many,TRBJ2-5,TGTGCCAGCAGCCGGAGGGGAGAGACCCAGTACTTC,CASSRRGETQYF
TRBV20-1,TRBD2,.,TRBJ2-1,TGCAGTTTGAGCGGGAGGAACTCCTACAATGAGCAGTTCTTC,CSLSGRNSYNEQFF
TRBV20-1,.,.,TRBJ2-7,TGCAGTGCCGGCGACGGACCTTCCGAGCAGTACTTC,CSAGDGPSEQYF
TRBV6-1,TRBD1,few,TRBJ2-7,TGTGCCAGCCTTGACAGGGTTGTCCACGAGCAGTACTTC,CASLDRVVHEQYF
TRBV10-3,.,few,TRBJ2-5,TGTGCCATCAGCCGGGCCGGGGGATCAGAGACCCAGTACTTC,CAISRAGGSETQYF
TRBV20-1,.,few,TRBJ2-7,TGCAGTGCTCCCCAGGGCAAAAGTTACGAGCAGTACTTC,CSAPQGKSYEQYF
TRBV5-1,.,few,TRBJ2-6,TGCGCCAGCAGTGATAAGGGGTTGGCAGCTGGGGCCAACGTCCTGACTTTC,CASSDKGLAAGANVLTF
TRBV4-3,.,many,TRBJ2-3,TGCGCCAGCAGCCAAGATTCCAGTTCCCCAGATACGCAGTATTTT,CASSQDSSSPDTQYF
TRBV28,.,many,TRBJ2-3,TGTGCCAGCAGTTTACCAGGGAAGGATACGCAGTATTTT,CASSLPGKDTQYF
TRBV7-9,.,few,TRBJ2-3,TGTGCCAGCAGCTTCAGTTCCCACACAGATACGCAGTATTTT,CASSFSSHTDTQYF
TRBV19,.,few,TRBJ2-1,TGTGCCAGTAGTATGACGTCCGTAAGGAATGAGCAGTTCTTC,CASSMTSVRNEQFF
TRBV2,.,.,TRBJ1-6,TGTGCCAGTGAGGAGGCTGCCTATAATTCACCCCTCCACTTT,CASEEAAYNSPLHF
TRBV18,.,.,TRBJ1-2,TGTGCCAGCTCACCAGGGGCCGCCCTAGGTGGCTACACCTTC,CASSPGAALGGYTF
TRBV10-3,.,.,TRBJ1-3,TGTGCCATCAGTGAAGGGGGTCGAAACACCATATATTTT,CAISEGGRNTIYF
TRBV5-6,.,many,TRBJ1-6,TGTGCCAGCAGTCCGACAAAAAGGGGGTCACCCCTCCACTTT,CASSPTKRGSPLHF
TRBV20-1,TRBD2,.,TRBJ2-1,TGCAGTGTTAGACCGGGACAGCCGGGACTAGCGGGTCTATTATCCTACAATGAGCAGTTCTTC,CSVRPGQPGLAGLLSYNEQFF
TRBV5-1,.,.,TRBJ2-7,TGCGCCAGCAGCCACCAGGGGACCTCCTACGAGCAGTACTTC,CASSHQGTSYEQYF
TRBV12-3/TRBV12-4,.,many,TRBJ2-4,TGTGCCAGCAGTTCTAGGGGAGCCGACATTCAGTACTTC,CASSSRGADIQYF
TRBV6-5,.,few,TRBJ2-3,TGTGCCAGCAGTTTCGGACGTCCCCCAAGCACAGATACGCAGTATTTT,CASSFGRPPSTDTQYF
TRBV12-3/TRBV12-4,TRBD2,few,TRBJ2-5,TGTGCCAGCAACCAGGGACTAGCGGGACGTATAGAGACCCAGTACTTC,CASNQGLAGRIETQYF
TRBV7-2,.,few,TRBJ2-2,TGTGCCAGCAGCTTAGAAGGGACGGGAGCGGTCGGGGAGCTGTTTTTT,CASSLEGTGAVGELFF
TRBV5-1,.,many,TRBJ2-5,TGCGCCAGCAGCTTGGAGGGCGGGGCCGGGGAGACCCAGTACTTC,CASSLEGGAGETQYF
TRBV20-1,.,few,TRBJ1-2,TGCAGTGCTCCCCCCTATGGCTACACCTTC,CSAPPYGYTF
TRBV20-1,TRBD2,many,TRBJ2-7,TGCAGTGCGAACCGACTAGCGGGAGCGGACGAGCAGTACTTC,CSANRLAGADEQYF
TRBV11-2,TRBD2,few,TRBJ2-5,TGTGCCAGCAGCTTATCTGGGCGGGAGTATCGAGAGACCCAGTACTTC,CASSLSGREYRETQYF
TRBV2,.,many,TRBJ2-5,TGTGCCAGCAGTGAATGGAAAAGGGTACAGACCCAGTACTTC,CASSEWKRVQTQYF
TRBV27,.,many,TRBJ2-7,TGTGCCAGCAGTCCCCCCCCCGAGCAGTACTTC,CASSPPPEQYF
TRBV20-1,TRBD2,.,TRBJ2-1,TGCAGTGCTAAGGGACTAGCGGGAGTCGATGAGCAGTTCTTC,CSAKGLAGVDEQFF
TRBV7-9,.,many,TRBJ2-5,TGTGCCAGCCACAACGTGGGGGAGACCCAGTACTTC,CASHNVGETQYF
TRBV12-3/TRBV12-4,.,few,TRBJ2-1,TGTGCCAGCACCCCAATGGGGGTCTCCTACAATGAGCAGTTCTTC,CASTPMGVSYNEQFF
TRBV7-2,.,.,TRBJ1-3,TGTGCCAGCAGCACCCATTCCCAGGGTTCTGGAAACACCATATATTTT,CASSTHSQGSGNTIYF
TRBV7-2,TRBD2,.,TRBJ2-1,TGTGCCAGCAGCTTAGTTGCGGGAGGGCCCCATGAGCAGTTCTTC,CASSLVAGGPHEQFF